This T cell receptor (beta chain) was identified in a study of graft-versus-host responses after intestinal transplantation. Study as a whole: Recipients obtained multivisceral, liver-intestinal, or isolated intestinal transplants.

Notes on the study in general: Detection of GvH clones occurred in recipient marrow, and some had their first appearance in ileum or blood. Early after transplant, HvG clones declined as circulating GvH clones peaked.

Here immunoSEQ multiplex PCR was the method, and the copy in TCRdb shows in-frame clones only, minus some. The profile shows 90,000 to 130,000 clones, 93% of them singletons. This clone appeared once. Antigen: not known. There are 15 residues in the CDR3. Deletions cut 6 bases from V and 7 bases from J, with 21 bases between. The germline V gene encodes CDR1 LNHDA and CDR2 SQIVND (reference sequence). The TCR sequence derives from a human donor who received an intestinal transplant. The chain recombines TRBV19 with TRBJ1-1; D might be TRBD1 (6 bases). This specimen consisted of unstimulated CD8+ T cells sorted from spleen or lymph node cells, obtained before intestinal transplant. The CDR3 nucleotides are TGTGCCAGTAGCCCATTACTGCGGGGGGCTTTTGAAGCTTTCTTT. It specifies CASSPLLRGAFEAFF. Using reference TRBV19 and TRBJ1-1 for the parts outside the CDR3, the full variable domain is DGGITQSPKYLFRKEGQNVTLSCEQNLNHDAMYWYRQDPGQGLRLIYYSQIVNDFQKGDIAEGYSVSREKKESFPLTVTSAQKNPTAFYLCASSPLLRGAFEAFFGQGTRLTVV.